This T cell receptor beta chain was sequenced in a study of blood T cell repertoires in COVID-19. The protocol was immunoSEQ multiplex PCR, while the TCRdb copy is restricted to in-frame clones and leaves out a portion. The profile shows over 60,000 clones, roughly 84% of them singletons. The CDR3 contains 12 residues. The V gene lost 0 bases and the J gene lost 6 bases, with 6 bases spanning the gap. Germline V gene data show CDR1 as GTSNPN and CDR2 as SVGIG (reference sequence). The chain uses TRBV30 and TRBJ1-5; D gene unclear. This sequence originates from a human donor in a cohort sampled during active COVID-19. The material sequenced was peripheral blood. The CDR3, as DNA: TGTGCCTGGAGTGTAATCGGTCAGCCCCAGCATTTT. It encodes CAWSVIGQPQHF.